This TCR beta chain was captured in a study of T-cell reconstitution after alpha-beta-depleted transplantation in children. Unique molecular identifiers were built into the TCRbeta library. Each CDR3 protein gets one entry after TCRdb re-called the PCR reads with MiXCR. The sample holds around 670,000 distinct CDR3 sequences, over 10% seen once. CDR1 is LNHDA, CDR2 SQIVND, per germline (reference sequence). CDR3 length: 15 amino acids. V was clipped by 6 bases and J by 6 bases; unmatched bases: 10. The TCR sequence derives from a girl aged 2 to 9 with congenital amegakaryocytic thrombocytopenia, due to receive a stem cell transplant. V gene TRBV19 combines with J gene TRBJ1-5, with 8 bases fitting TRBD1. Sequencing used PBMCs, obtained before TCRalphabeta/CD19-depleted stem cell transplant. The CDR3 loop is CASRPRGTGSQPQHF. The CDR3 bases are TGTGCCAGTAGACCGAGAGGGACAGGATCTCAGCCCCAGCATTTT.